The 30 T cell receptor beta chains given below trace back to one sample, sequenced in a study of cytomegalovirus exposure and HLA in healthy donors (TCRdb year 2017). The library was obtained by the immunoSEQ multiplex PCR assay. For the multiplex PCR, a mixture combining 60 forward primers for TCR Vbeta segments and 13 reverse primers for TCR Jbeta segments was used. The table was pulled from immuneACCESS by TCRdb, which kept in-frame rearrangements only. Such tables lose some clones; where checked, under half of the loss comes from unresolved V genes, and the rest has no known cause. The sample contains around 130,000 clones, around 8.5% of them found a single time. The ten largest account for 5% to 6% of the sample. Sample: PBMCs. The receptors derive from a man between 40 and 49 years old in good health and CMV-seronegative.

The sample holds a few counts of this clone. This chain joins TRBV2 and TRBJ1-5; perhaps TRBD1 as D (6 bases). The germline V gene has CDR1 SNHLY and CDR2 FYNNEI. The CDR3 totals 14 residues. Trimming removed 8 bases at V and 1 base at J, with 12 bases between. The CDR3 DNA is TGTGCCAGCCGTGGGACACCGAGCAATCAGCCCCAGCATTTT. Amino acid sequence: CASRGTPSNQPQHF.

This clone was found a few times. The chain joins TRBV29-1 to TRBJ1-1; a possible D gene is TRBD1 (6 bases). The CDR3 is 12 residues long. V gave up 1 base and J gave up 8 bases, with 11 bases separating them. Germline V CDR1 and CDR2: SQVTM, ANQGSEA. The CDR3: CSVEGRGWEAFF. The CDR3 DNA follows: TGCAGCGTTGAAGGCAGGGGTTGGGAAGCTTTCTTT.

This clone came up a few times. The V and J genes are TRBV29-1 and TRBJ2-7; 9 bases are shared with TRBD1. Trimming at V came to 4 bases and at J to 6 bases, leaving 7 bases not matched to a gene. CDR3 length: 13 amino acids. The germline gives CDR1 SQVTM, CDR2 ANQGSEA. For the CDR3, the DNA is TGCAGCGTTGGGGAGGGACAGGGACGCGAGCAGTACTTC. Its translation is CSVGEGQGREQYF.

V and J are TRBV6-5 and TRBJ2-3; tentatively, D is TRBD2 (6 bases). The CDR3 contains 14 residues. Trimming left V 4 bases short and J 4 bases short, with 12 bases between. Germline loops: CDR1 MNHEY, CDR2 SVGAGI. The CDR3 loop is CASSSAGRPDTQYF. In DNA, the CDR3 is TGTGCCAGCAGTTCCGCGGGGCGGCCAGATACGCAGTATTTT.

A few counts support this clone. The chain uses TRBV7-8 and TRBJ2-3, with 14 bases fitting TRBD2. The CDR3 has 18 residues. J gave up 2 bases and V 4 bases, and 8 bases lay outside the gene matches. From germline, CDR1 is SGHVS and CDR2 FQNEAQ. CDR3 sequence reads: CASSSGTSGGLYTDTQYF. The CDR3 DNA is TGTGCCAGCAGCTCCGGGACTAGCGGGGGACTATACACAGATACGCAGTATTTT.

This clone appeared a few times. The chain has TRBV2 and TRBJ1-5, with D perhaps TRBD1 (5 bases). Germline V gene sequence: CDR1 SNHLY, CDR2 FYNNEI. This CDR3 region has 14 residues. V lost 5 bases and J lost 1, with 9 bases in between. The CDR3 nucleotides are TGTGCCAGCAGTCCTAGACAGAGCAATCAGCCCCAGCATTTT. Translating it yields CASSPRQSNQPQHF. The full variable domain, rest sourced from reference TRBV2 and TRBJ1-5, is EPEVTQTPSHQVTQMGQEVILRCVPISNHLYFYWYRQILGQKVEFLVSFYNNEISEKSEIFDDQFSVERPDGSNFTLKIRSTKLEDSAMYFCASSPRQSNQPQHFGDGTRLSIL.

The chain joins TRBV9 to TRBJ1-1; TRBD1 might be the D (5 bases). Germline CDR1 and CDR2: SGDLS and YYNGEE. Trimming shortened V by 2 bases and J by 3 bases, and 11 bases separated the two germline ends. The CDR3 spans 14 residues. DNA of the CDR3: TGTGCCAGCAGCGTTAGGGGTGCGGACACTGAAGCTTTCTTT. Protein: CASSVRGADTEAFF.

This clone was counted only a few times. The J gene is TRBJ2-7, the V gene TRBV9; a possible D gene is TRBD2 (6 bases). V was cut by 3 bases and J by 5 bases, with 18 bases left in between. Germline CDR1 and CDR2: SGDLS and YYNGEE. The CDR3 is made up of 15 amino acids. The CDR3 reads CASSAWPEGPDEQYF. The DNA for the CDR3 is TGTGCCAGCAGCGCGTGGCCGGAGGGCCCTGACGAGCAGTACTTC.

This clone was seen a handful of times. The J gene is TRBJ2-7, the V gene TRBV4-3, with TRBD1 matching 10 bases. This CDR3 has 15 residues. V was clipped by 3 bases and J by 2 bases; unmatched bases: 4. Germline lookup yields CDR1 LGHNA and CDR2 YSLEER. The CDR3 region is CASSQKTGGPYEQYF. DNA of the CDR3: TGCGCCAGCAGCCAGAAGACAGGGGGCCCCTACGAGCAGTACTTC.

There are a few counts of this clone. This sequence joins TRBV11-2 and TRBJ2-7, with 9 bases fitting TRBD2. The CDR3 is 14 residues long. Germline CDR1 reads SGHAT; CDR2 reads FQNNGV. V shed 4 bases and J 3 bases; nucleotides not matched to a gene: 4. The CDR3 spells CASSSWTSVYEQYF. The CDR3 coding sequence is TGTGCCAGCAGCTCCTGGACTAGCGTCTACGAGCAGTACTTC.

The genes are TRBV28 and TRBJ1-2; D is ambiguous. The V gene's germline CDR1 is MDHEN and CDR2 SYDVKM. The CDR3 loop spans 16 amino acids. Trimming cost V 3 bases and J 0 bases, with 14 bases left between them. The CDR3 here is CASSLRVWRANYGYTF. The CDR3 DNA sequence: TGTGCCAGCAGTTTGCGGGTATGGAGAGCTAACTATGGCTACACCTTC.

This clone was detected only a few times. The chain combines TRBV19 with TRBJ2-2; TRBD1 agrees at 9 bases. Germline V gives CDR1 LNHDA, CDR2 SQIVND (reference sequence). The V and J ends lost 8 bases and 6 bases, in that order; junction bases with no gene match: 7. This CDR3 has 14 amino acids. CDR3 DNA: TGTGCCAGTCACACAGGGGGCGCCCCCGGGGAGCTGTTTTTT. Translation gives CASHTGGAPGELFF.

The chain carries TRBV5-4 and TRBJ2-5; 13 nucleotides agree with TRBD2. Germline CDR1 and CDR2: SGHNT and YYREEE (reference sequence). The CDR3 loop spans 16 amino acids. J lost 6 bases, V lost 4 bases, and 9 bases had no gene match. The CDR3 nucleotides read TGTGCCAGCAGCGAACTAGCGGGGGGGCCGATAAAGACCCAGTACTTC. It specifies CASSELAGGPIKTQYF.

The sample holds a few counts of this clone. The chain carries TRBV15 and TRBJ2-5; D may be TRBD1 (6 bases). CDR1 is LNHNV, CDR2 YYDKDF, per germline (reference sequence). The CDR3 runs to 13 residues. V lost 1 base and J 5 bases, leaving 8 bases between the germline ends. DNA of the CDR3: TGTGCCACCAGCAGAGCAGGGGCGGAGACCCAGTACTTC. As protein: CATSRAGAETQYF.

A few counts support this clone. The chain carries TRBV11-3 and TRBJ2-3; 12 nucleotides agree with TRBD2. The CDR3 sequence is 14 residues long. CDR1 is SGHNT, CDR2 YENEEA, per germline. The V segment lost 5 bases and the J segment 6 bases; nucleotides outside the gene matches: 3. The CDR3 region has the DNA TGTGCCAGCAGCCCGACTAGCGGGAGCGATACGCAGTATTTT. It specifies CASSPTSGSDTQYF.

The J gene is TRBJ2-7, the V gene TRBV6-6; 9 bases line up with TRBD2. Looked up from germline, CDR1 is MNHNY and CDR2 is SVGAGI (reference sequence). The CDR3 runs to 15 residues. After removal of 4 bases from V and 4 bases from J, the junction contained 8 bases not matched to a gene. The CDR3 is CASSLQASGVYEQYF. In DNA, the CDR3 is TGTGCCAGCAGTTTACAAGCTAGCGGGGTATACGAGCAGTACTTC.

The table lists this clone with a few counts. One end of the junction does not line up with germline, which may come from a read error. The chain links TRBV7-9 to TRBJ2-3, with 10 bases lining up with TRBD2. The germline V gene encodes CDR1 SEHNR and CDR2 FQNEAQ (reference sequence). The CDR3 loop spans 12 amino acids. CDR3 protein: CASSASLAGVGF. For the CDR3, the DNA is TGTGCCAGCAGCGCGAGCCTAGCGGGGGTGGGTTTT.

V usage is TRBV11-2 and J usage is TRBJ2-1; 10 positions agree with TRBD1. This CDR3 has 16 residues. V was pared by 3 bases and J by 8 bases, with 10 bases of the junction left unmatched. The germline V gene encodes CDR1 SGHAT and CDR2 FQNNGV. CDR3: CASSLNPGQGRYEQFF. Here the CDR3 DNA reads TGTGCCAGCAGCTTGAACCCGGGACAGGGGAGATATGAGCAGTTCTTC.

This clone was detected a few times. V and J are TRBV2 and TRBJ2-3, with 8 positions matching TRBD2. The CDR3 runs to 15 residues. The germline CDR1 and CDR2 sequences are SNHLY and FYNNEI. The V segment lost 2 bases and the J segment 3 bases; nucleotides outside the gene matches: 4. CDR3 coding DNA: TGTGCCAGCAGTGAAAGGCGGGGGGTAACAGATACGCAGTATTTT. Translated, it gives CASSERRGVTDTQYF.

This rearrangement joins TRBV11-2 to TRBJ2-7; no reliable D call. The CDR3 totals 13 residues. Trimming took 3 bases from V and 4 from J, leaving 10 bases between them. Germline lookup yields CDR1 SGHAT and CDR2 FQNNGV. CDR3 nucleotide sequence: TGTGCCAGCAGCTTTACCCCAGAATACGAGCAGTACTTC. Translated, it gives CASSFTPEYEQYF.

The chain combines TRBV19 with TRBJ2-2; D may be TRBD1 (5 bases). V lost 7 bases and J lost 3, with 12 bases in between. CDR3 length: 14 residues. Germline V gives CDR1 LNHDA, CDR2 SQIVND (reference sequence). The CDR3 DNA sequence: TGTGCCAGTAAGGGGCCAGGGTACACCGGGGAGCTGTTTTTT. Translating gives CASKGPGYTGELFF.

This clone was counted between two and nine times. This chain joins TRBV6-5 and TRBJ2-2; D might be TRBD1 (6 bases). Trimming left V 6 bases short and J 1 base short, with 9 bases between. Germline V CDR1 and CDR2: MNHEY, SVGAGI. The CDR3 loop spans 14 amino acids. The CDR3 DNA follows: TGTGCCAGCAGCCTGACAGGGAACACCGGGGAGCTGTTTTTT. It yields the protein CASSLTGNTGELFF.

The sample holds a few counts of this clone. The chain joins TRBV29-1 to TRBJ2-3; 11 bases line up with TRBD2. The ends lost 3 bases at V and 5 bases at J; junction bases unmatched: 1. The CDR3 is made up of 13 amino acids. Germline V gives CDR1 SQVTM, CDR2 ANQGSEA. CDR3 protein: CSVELAGGDTQYF. CDR3 bases: TGCAGCGTTGAGCTAGCGGGGGGAGATACGCAGTATTTT.

The chain has TRBV15 and TRBJ2-7; TRBD2 matches 9 bases. CDR1 LNHNV and CDR2 YYDKDF come from the germline V gene (reference sequence). The J segment lost 0 bases and the V segment lost 4 bases, leaving 4 bases of the junction unmatched. CDR3 length: 15 amino acids. The CDR3 loop reads CATSTQRGASYEQYF. The CDR3 region has the DNA TGTGCCACCAGCACGCAGCGGGGGGCCTCCTACGAGCAGTACTTC. Together with reference TRBV15 and TRBJ2-7, the CDR3 gives the full variable domain: DAMVIQNPRYQVTQFGKPVTLSCSQTLNHNVMYWYQQKSSQAPKLLFHYYDKDFNNEADTPDNFQSRRPNTSFCFLDIRSPGLGDTAMYLCATSTQRGASYEQYFGPGTRLTVT.

This clone was found a few times. The J gene is TRBJ2-7, the V gene TRBV5-4; no clear D. V lost 0 bases, J lost 6 bases, and 10 bases lay in between. The CDR3 totals 13 residues. Germline assignment: CDR1 SGHNT and CDR2 YYREEE (reference sequence). This CDR3 reads CASSLGLAPEQYF. The CDR3 nucleotides are TGTGCCAGCAGCTTGGGTTTAGCTCCCGAGCAGTACTTC.

The genes are TRBV15 and TRBJ2-1, with D maybe TRBD1 (6 bases). V lost 6 bases and J 6 bases, leaving 12 bases between the germline ends. The CDR3 loop spans 13 amino acids. CDR1 is LNHNV and CDR2 is YYDKDF in the germline V gene (reference sequence). In DNA, the CDR3 is TGTGCCACCAGTAAGGACAGTGCCAATGAGCAGTTCTTC. Encoded protein: CATSKDSANEQFF. The full variable domain, completed using reference TRBV15 and TRBJ2-1, is DAMVIQNPRYQVTQFGKPVTLSCSQTLNHNVMYWYQQKSSQAPKLLFHYYDKDFNNEADTPDNFQSRRPNTSFCFLDIRSPGLGDTAMYLCATSKDSANEQFFGPGTRLTVL.

V gene TRBV9 combines with J gene TRBJ2-1; 12 bases match TRBD2. This CDR3 spans 15 amino acids. Germline V gene sequence: CDR1 SGDLS, CDR2 YYNGEE. V gave up 4 bases and J gave up 7 bases; unmatched junction bases: 6. Here the CDR3 reads CASSPGLAGGNEQFF. The CDR3 DNA sequence: TGTGCCAGCAGCCCCGGCCTAGCGGGGGGGAATGAGCAGTTCTTC.

This clone turned up a few times. The rearrangement uses TRBV5-4 and TRBJ2-7; 9 nucleotides line up with TRBD1. V shed 3 bases, J shed 6 bases, and the junction held 13 bases outside the gene matches. The CDR3 runs to 16 residues. Germline V gene data show CDR1 as SGHNT and CDR2 as YYREEE (reference sequence). The CDR3: CASSSTGGVLLGEQYF. As DNA, the CDR3 is TGTGCCAGCAGCTCAACAGGGGGCGTTCTTTTGGGCGAGCAGTACTTC.

This clone was counted a few times. V is TRBV5-1 and J is TRBJ2-7, with a tentative D call TRBD1 (6 bases). CDR1 is SGHRS and CDR2 is YFSETQ in the germline V gene. The CDR3 extends over 12 amino acids. V lost 7 bases, J lost 0 bases, and 8 bases lay in between. The CDR3, as DNA: TGCGCCAGCCGGGACATCTCCTACGAGCAGTACTTC. It yields the protein CASRDISYEQYF. Drawing the rest from reference TRBV5-1 and TRBJ2-7, the complete variable domain is KAGVTQTPRYLIKTRGQQVTLSCSPISGHRSVSWYQQTPGQGLQFLFEYFSETQRNKGNFPGRFSGRQFSNSRSEMNVSTLELGDSALYLCASRDISYEQYFGPGTRLTVT.

The V and J genes are TRBV7-9 and TRBJ2-2, with 9 bases aligning to TRBD2. The germline V gene encodes CDR1 SEHNR and CDR2 FQNEAQ (reference sequence). The V segment lost 6 bases and the J segment 14 bases; nucleotides outside the gene matches: 7. The CDR3 is 12 residues long. The CDR3 DNA is TGTGCCAGCAGTCCGAGCGGGGGGAGCCTGTTTTTT. Translated: CASSPSGGSLFF.